This T cell receptor (beta chain) was profiled in a study of Ad26.COV2.S vaccination and SARS-CoV-2 variants (dated by TCRdb to the early 2020s). With respect to the entire study: Donors in the vaccine arm were drawn from COV1001, a multicentre, randomized, double-blind, placebo-controlled phase I-IIa trial testing Ad26.COV2.S in healthy adults. Ad26.COV2.S was administered intramuscularly at 5 x 10^10 or 1 x 10^11 viral particles, either as a single shot or as two shots given 56 days apart. The specificity and breadth of SARS-CoV-2-reactive T cell receptors after Ad26.COV2.S vaccination were assessed by TCRbeta repertoire sequencing. A total of roughly 30 samples were included in the TCR-sequenced set, comprising around 19 Ad26.COV2.S vaccine recipients, 5 placebo recipients and 8 SARS-CoV-2 convalescent individuals. Participants in the trial were split at random into five groups of five each, receiving low-dose or high-dose Ad26.COV2.S once or twice, or else placebo on both occasions. Blinding of investigators to trial group allocation was maintained during experiments and outcome assessment. Overall results and qualifications from the work: Non-spike TCR breadth was comparable between vaccine and placebo recipients, consistent with the vaccine containing only spike. After vaccination, spike-specific CD8+ and CD4+ T cell responses were reported to show substantial breadth. The authors noted that total T cell responses may have been underestimated by the TCR breadth and depth analyses. Comparing responses between vaccine doses or regimens was not something the study was powered to do. Higher spike-specific TCR breadth was observed in Ad26.COV2.S recipients than in placebo recipients (P = 0.0014).

The immunoSEQ Assay was the method used to sequence TCRbeta CDR3 regions. After extraction, genomic DNA underwent amplification by bias-controlled multiplex PCR, followed by high-throughput sequencing. Regarding the original processing steps: Collapsing and filtering of sequences were performed to quantify the absolute abundance of each unique TCRbeta CDR3 region. T cell fraction was estimated by normalizing TCRbeta template counts to usable DNA, which was measured by amplifying reference genes present in all nucleated cells. Repertoire TCRs were annotated as SARS-CoV-2-specific by exact matching of V gene, CDR3 amino acid sequence and J gene to a known reactive TCR set. MIRA supplied the reference SARS-CoV-2 TCR set, which was filtered for enrichment in COVID-19-positive ImmuneCODE repertoires so that public or cross-reactive TCRs were removed. Drawing on the MIRA antigens, annotated TCRs were analysed further at the level of specific ORF or position within ORF. Breadth was defined as the number of annotated unique rearrangements divided by the total number of unique productive rearrangements, and depth was defined as the summed frequency of the annotated unique rearrangements. Two-sided Wilcoxon rank-sum tests were applied when comparing TCR breadth between groups. Entries here come from immuneACCESS through TCRdb and include only in-frame sequences with V and J called. Some clones fail to appear in such tables; in the studies checked, an unresolved V gene covers under half of the shortfall, and the cause of the remainder is unknown. From that table come the V and J calls and clone size; the DNA was used to work out D and trimming. Recorded for this sample are about 380,000 clones; approximately 83% of them occurred a single time. The ten largest clones take up just under 7.5% of the sample.

The CDR3 starts with the cysteine, ends with the phenylalanine, and has 16 residues. CDR3 DNA is the only sequence kept; it has 48 bases, read in frame from the first base. The germline V gene provides CDR1 KGHSH and CDR2 LQKENI. V is pruned by 6 bases and J by 3 bases, leaving 10 bases of the junction without a gene match. This sample's treatment or condition label indicates: roughly 20 received Ad26.COV2.S at low or high dose, single or two shots; about 5 received placebo; per-sample allocation not given. For vaccine and placebo recipients, the sequenced repertoires came from samples collected on day 63 after the first injection. Cohort 1b enrolled about two dozen adults aged 18-55 years at a single site in Boston, USA, between 29 July and 7 August 2020. Ad26.COV2.S was a replication-incompetent adenovirus type 26 vector expressing a prefusion-stabilized SARS-CoV-2 spike protein from the original Wuhan strain.

Notes on this clone: What this receptor recognizes is not known. Per-base quality was not reported, and no clone a single base away is much larger than it.

This receptor was taken from a person between 18 and 60 years old who received the Ad26.COV2.S COVID-19 vaccine or a placebo. The rearranged segments are TRBV18 and TRBJ2-1; 8 middle bases align to TRBD1. The input for sequencing was peripheral blood, taken in a trial of Ad26.COV2.S vaccine versus placebo. The DNA reads TGTGCCAGCTCGCGGGCCGGGACAGGCTTCTACAATGAGCAGTTCTTC. The encoded protein is CASSRAGTGFYNEQFF.